The following is a T cell receptor (beta chain) sequence with its context. Its antigen is not identified. The sample comes from a study of T cell responses to AZD1222 COVID-19 vaccine. Germline loops: CDR1 MNHEY, CDR2 SMNVEV (reference sequence). This CDR3 is built from 14 residues. V gave up 7 bases and J gave up 6 bases, with 15 bases separating them. The repertoire was sequenced with immunoSEQ multiplex PCR; TCRdb's copy has only in-frame clones and lacks some. In the table there are under 150,000 clones, approximately 85% of which are singletons. Study-level findings and limits: White British donors predominated, females outnumbered males, and clonal diversity was possibly underestimated. Two AZD1222 administrations were followed by greater Spike-specific TCR breadth and depth. The study found vaccine-associated CD4 TCRs spanning spike, dominant at 160-218 and 743-854.

The rearrangement uses TRBV27 and TRBJ2-2; D may be TRBD2 (5 bases). Sequences were derived from peripheral blood, sampled 28 days after the second dose of the MenACWY control vaccine. This sequence was found in an adult who received the MenACWY meningococcal vaccine as a control. CDR3 in DNA: TGTGCCAGCAAACAAGGTGGGAGTCCCGGGGAGCTGTTTTTT. As protein: CASKQGGSPGELFF.